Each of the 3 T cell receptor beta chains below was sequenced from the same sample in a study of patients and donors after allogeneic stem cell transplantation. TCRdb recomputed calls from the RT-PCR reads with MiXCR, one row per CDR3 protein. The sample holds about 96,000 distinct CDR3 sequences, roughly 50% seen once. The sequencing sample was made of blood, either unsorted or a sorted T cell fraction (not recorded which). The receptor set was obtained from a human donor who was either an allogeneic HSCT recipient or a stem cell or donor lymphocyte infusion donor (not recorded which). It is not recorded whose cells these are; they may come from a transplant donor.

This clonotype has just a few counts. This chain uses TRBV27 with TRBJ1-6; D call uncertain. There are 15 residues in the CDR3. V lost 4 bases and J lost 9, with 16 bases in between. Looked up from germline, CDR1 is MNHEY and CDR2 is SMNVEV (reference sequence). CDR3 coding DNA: TGTGCCAGCAGTTCAATCCCCGGGCTGGGTTCACCCCTCCACTTT. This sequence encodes CASSSIPGLGSPLHF.

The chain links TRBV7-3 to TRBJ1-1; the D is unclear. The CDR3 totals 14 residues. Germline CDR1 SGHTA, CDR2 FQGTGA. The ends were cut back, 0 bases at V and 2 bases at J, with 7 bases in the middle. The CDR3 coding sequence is TGTGCCAGCAGCTTAACACCCGGCAACACTGAAGCTTTCTTT. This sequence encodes CASSLTPGNTEAFF.

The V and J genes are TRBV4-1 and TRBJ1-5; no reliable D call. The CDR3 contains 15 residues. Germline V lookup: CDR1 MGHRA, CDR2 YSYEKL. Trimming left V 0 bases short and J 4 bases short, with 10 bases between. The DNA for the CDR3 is TGCGCCAGCAGCCAAGATCAAGGAAGGAATCAGCCCCAGCATTTT. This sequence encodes CASSQDQGRNQPQHF.